Shown below are 23 T cell receptor beta chains from a single sample sequenced in a study of T cell repertoires in cytomegalovirus infection. TCRdb ran MiXCR on the reads and lists one entry per CDR3 protein. In the table there are 350,000 to 450,000 distinct CDR3 sequences, about a sixth of which are singletons. The sample comprised PBMCs. The receptors originated from a human donor in good health (CMV status not recorded). Some clones in this sample may be carry-over from other donors' samples.

The table lists this clonotype with many counts. Here the CDR3 reads CASSPRPQGPGNTIYF. The DNA for the CDR3 is TGTGCCAGCAGCCCAAGGCCGCAGGGACCTGGAAACACCATATATTTT. The chain links TRBV7-8 to TRBJ1-3, with a weak D call TRBD1 (5 bases). This CDR3 spans 16 amino acids. V gave up 5 bases and J gave up 2 bases, with 16 bases separating them. Germline CDR1 is SGHVS and CDR2 is FQNEAQ.

In its sample, this clonotype was seen many times. This chain joins TRBV7-9 and TRBJ2-7; D may be TRBD1 (6 bases). In germline, CDR1 is SEHNR, CDR2 FQNEAQ (reference sequence). This CDR3 comprises 16 residues. The V end lost 2 bases, the J end lost 5 bases, and 19 bases lay between the germline ends. The CDR3 sequence is CASSLSLGLQGNEQYF. CDR3 nucleotide sequence: TGTGCCAGCAGCTTATCCCTTGGTTTACAGGGTAACGAGCAGTACTTC.

The V and J genes are TRBV6-2 or TRBV6-3 and TRBJ2-3; D possibly matches TRBD1 or TRBD2 (5 bases each). The CDR3 loop spans 16 amino acids. CDR1 is MNHEY and CDR2 is SVGEGT in the germline V gene. V lost 5 bases, J lost 5 bases, and 20 bases lay in between. The CDR3 bases are TGTGCCAGCAGTACGACTGGACGAGGGGCAAAAGATACGCAGTATTTT. This gives the protein CASSTTGRGAKDTQYF.

This chain joins TRBV18 and TRBJ2-1, with D tentatively TRBD1 (5 bases). The CDR3 loop spans 16 amino acids. Germline CDR1 reads KGHSH; CDR2 reads LQKENI. The V and J ends lost 3 bases and 0 bases respectively, with 12 bases between them. The DNA for the CDR3 is TGTGCCAGCTCACCCGACAGACCTGGCTCCTACAATGAGCAGTTCTTC. Its translation is CASSPDRPGSYNEQFF.

This clonotype appeared many times. The rearrangement joins TRBV7-2 to TRBJ2-7; no clear D gene. This CDR3 region has 13 residues. The ends were cut back, 5 bases at V and 1 base at J, with 9 bases in the middle. The germline CDR1 and CDR2 sequences are SGHTA and FQGNSA. Here the CDR3 DNA reads TGTGCCAGCAGCCTTCGTACTTCCTACGAGCAGTACTTC. Residues: CASSLRTSYEQYF.

This clonotype has only a few counts. V is TRBV12-3 or TRBV12-4 and J is TRBJ1-2; D is uncertain. V lost 3 bases, J lost 1 base, and 6 bases lay in between. This CDR3 spans 13 amino acids. Written as DNA, the CDR3 is TGTGCCAGCAGTTTTACAATTAACTATGGCTACACCTTC. Translated: CASSFTINYGYTF.

Ten or more counts support this clonotype. This chain links TRBV7-2 with TRBJ1-3; D gene unclear. Germline loops: CDR1 SGHTA, CDR2 FQGNSA. Trimming pared 5 bases from V and 2 bases from J, leaving 10 bases between. The CDR3 totals 14 residues. The CDR3 nucleotides read TGTGCCAGCAGCCCTCCCGTCGCTGGAAACACCATATATTTT. Translating gives CASSPPVAGNTIYF.

This clonotype was observed many times. This chain uses TRBV9 with TRBJ1-2, with D possibly TRBD1 on 5 matching bases. Trimming took 2 bases from V and 2 from J, leaving 7 bases between them. Germline V lookup: CDR1 SGDLS, CDR2 YYNGEE. The CDR3 length is 13 residues. This CDR3 is CASSVDTNYGYTF. In DNA form, the CDR3 reads TGTGCCAGCAGCGTGGACACAAACTATGGCTACACCTTC.

This clonotype has a handful of counts. V is TRBV2 and J is TRBJ2-5; D may correspond to TRBD1 or TRBD2 (5 bases each). CDR1 is SNHLY, CDR2 FYNNEI, per germline. Between the trimmed V and J ends, which lost 11 bases and 1 base, there was a span of 14 bases. This CDR3 has 13 residues. CDR3 sequence: CACHYGAQETQYF. The DNA for the CDR3 is TGTGCCTGCCACTACGGGGCCCAAGAGACCCAGTACTTC.

At least ten counts were recorded for this clonotype. The chain joins TRBV11-3 to TRBJ2-1; D not resolved. The CDR3 has 13 amino acids. Germline V gene lookup returns CDR1 SGHNT and CDR2 YENEEA. V lost 8 bases and J 5 bases, leaving 13 bases between the germline ends. CDR3 coding DNA: TGTGCCAGCTCCCCGGGTAGCAACAATGAGCAGTTCTTC. Its protein product is CASSPGSNNEQFF.

This sequence joins TRBV7-9 and TRBJ2-5; 7 positions match TRBD2. CDR1 and CDR2 from the germline V gene are SEHNR and FQNEAQ (reference sequence). V lost 5 bases, J lost 1 base, and 7 bases stayed unmatched. The CDR3 spans 15 residues. The CDR3 region is CASSRPKRGQETQYF. The DNA of the CDR3 is TGTGCCAGCAGCCGGCCTAAGCGGGGCCAAGAGACCCAGTACTTC. Supplemented by reference TRBV7-9 and TRBJ2-5, the full variable domain reads DTGVSQNPRHKITKRGQNVTFRCDPISEHNRLYWYRQTLGQGPEFLTYFQNEAQLEKSRLLSDRFSAERPKGSFSTLEIQRTEQGDSAMYLCASSRPKRGQETQYFGPGTRLLVL.

This chain connects TRBV4-1 to TRBJ1-1; D call uncertain. Per germline, CDR1 MGHRA and CDR2 YSYEKL. This CDR3 has 16 residues. V was cut by 0 bases and J by 7 bases, with 18 bases left in between. The CDR3 reads CASSQEARPREGEAFF. DNA for the CDR3: TGCGCCAGCAGCCAAGAGGCCCGACCTCGAGAGGGTGAAGCTTTCTTT.

This clonotype was counted between two and nine times. The J gene is TRBJ2-1, the V gene TRBV5-1; TRBD2 aligns across 14 bases. The germline CDR1 and CDR2 sequences are SGHRS and YFSETQ. This CDR3 is 14 amino acids long. V was clipped by 5 bases and J by 7 bases; unmatched bases: 2. CDR3 nucleotides: TGCGCCAGCAGAGGACTAGCGGGAGGTAATGAGCAGTTCTTC. Protein: CASRGLAGGNEQFF.

This clonotype has just a few counts. J is TRBJ2-5 and V is TRBV12-3 or TRBV12-4, with D possibly being TRBD2 (6 bases). CDR3 length equals 15 residues. Trimming shortened V by 6 bases and J by 5 bases, and 19 bases separated the two germline ends. In DNA, the CDR3 is TGTGCCAGCAGGGCCGGGACTCCCGAGGGGGAGACCCAGTACTTC. The encoded protein is CASRAGTPEGETQYF.

In its sample, this clonotype was seen many times. In DNA form, the CDR3 reads TGTGCCAGCAGTTCCCGGACAGGGGGCGGTCAGCCCCAGCATTTT. Translated, it gives CASSSRTGGGQPQHF. V is TRBV12-3 or TRBV12-4 and J is TRBJ1-5; 11 nucleotides line up with TRBD1. J was trimmed by 6 bases and V by 4 bases; bases with no gene match: 5. The CDR3 loop spans 15 amino acids.

This clonotype occurred a few times. This chain uses TRBV7-2 with TRBJ2-3, with TRBD2 as a possible D gene (8 bases). The V and J ends lost 5 bases and 11 bases respectively, with 23 bases between them. The CDR3 consists of 15 residues. Germline V gene data show CDR1 as SGHTA and CDR2 as FQGNSA. CDR3 sequence (DNA): TGTGCCAGCAGCCTCGACAGGGAGGTCCGGGGGGGGCAGTATTTT. Translation: CASSLDREVRGGQYF.

The V gene is TRBV5-6, the J gene TRBJ1-1; the D gene is possibly TRBD1 (5 bases). From germline, CDR1 is SGHDT and CDR2 YYEEEE. The CDR3 length is 15 residues. V was cut by 4 bases and J by 4 bases, with 17 bases left in between. The CDR3: CASSPRSHRLTEAFF. The CDR3 nucleotides read TGTGCCAGCAGCCCGAGGTCCCACAGGCTCACTGAAGCTTTCTTT.

CDR3 DNA sequence: TGTGCCAGCAGCCCACAGGGGACCGGCTCTTATGGCTACACCTTC. Protein product: CASSPQGTGSYGYTF. This chain connects TRBV6-5 to TRBJ1-2; 7 bases map to TRBD1. The CDR3 covers 15 residues. Germline CDR1 MNHEY, CDR2 SVGAGI. The V and J ends lost 6 bases and 5 bases, in that order; junction bases with no gene match: 12.

The table lists this clonotype with a few counts. The chain recombines TRBV5-4 with TRBJ2-7; the D gene is possibly TRBD1 (5 bases). With 3 bases removed from V and 3 bases from J, the gap between germline ends came to 10 bases. This CDR3 region has 13 residues. CDR1 and CDR2 (germline): SGHNT, YYREEE (reference sequence). The CDR3 protein is CASSSKTDYEQYF. CDR3 coding DNA: TGTGCCAGCAGCTCAAAGACAGACTACGAGCAGTACTTC. The variable domain in full, with the rest retrieved from reference TRBV5-4 and TRBJ2-7, is ETGVTQSPTHLIKTRGQQVTLRCSSQSGHNTVSWYQQALGQGPQFIFQYYREEENGRGNFPPRFSGLQFPNYSSELNVNALELDDSALYLCASSSKTDYEQYFGPGTRLTVT.

In this sample, this clonotype turned up a few times. The V gene is TRBV29-1, the J gene TRBJ1-4; D perhaps matches TRBD1 (5 bases). Germline CDR1 and CDR2: SQVTM and ANQGSEA. Trimming took 5 bases from V and 5 from J, leaving 15 bases between them. The CDR3 runs 14 residues. In DNA, the CDR3 is TGCAGCGTTCTAGGACGTGCAGGGAATGAAAAACTGTTTTTT. This translates into CSVLGRAGNEKLFF.

The CDR3 nucleotides read TGTGCCAGCAGTGAAGACAGCAACACTGAAGCTTTCTTT. It codes for CASSEDSNTEAFF. This chain connects TRBV2 to TRBJ1-1, with unresolved D. CDR1 is SNHLY and CDR2 is FYNNEI in the germline V gene. The CDR3 extends over 13 amino acids. The V end was cut by 1 base, the J end by 2 bases, with 5 bases between. Full variable domain (remainder filled in from reference TRBV2 and TRBJ1-1): EPEVTQTPSHQVTQMGQEVILRCVPISNHLYFYWYRQILGQKVEFLVSFYNNEISEKSEIFDDQFSVERPDGSNFTLKIRSTKLEDSAMYFCASSEDSNTEAFFGQGTRLTVV.

This chain joins TRBV7-9 and TRBJ1-1; TRBD1 might be the D (5 bases). The CDR3 is 13 amino acids. The germline V gene has CDR1 SEHNR and CDR2 FQNEAQ (reference sequence). Trimming pared 6 bases from V and 9 bases from J, leaving 17 bases between. In nucleotides, the CDR3 is TGTGCCAGCAGTCGGGTTCAGGGTTCTAAAGCTTTCTTT. It is translated as CASSRVQGSKAFF.

In this sample, this clonotype turned up many times. This rearrangement joins TRBV10-3 to TRBJ2-1, with 9 bases matching TRBD1. The V gene end was trimmed by 6 bases and the J gene end by 1 base; junction bases not matched to a gene: 16. This CDR3 is 19 amino acids long. The V gene's germline CDR1 is ENHRY and CDR2 SYGVKD. CDR3 residues: CAISQGQGLSNGSYNEQFF. The CDR3 DNA sequence: TGTGCCATCAGCCAAGGACAGGGGCTCTCGAATGGGTCCTACAATGAGCAGTTCTTC.